This note documents a single TCR beta chain sequence. Its antigen is unidentified. The protocol was immunoSEQ multiplex PCR, while the TCRdb copy is restricted to in-frame clones and leaves out a portion. In the table there are 550,000 to 850,000 clones, less than 85% of which are singletons. The trim removed 7 bases at V and 4 bases at J, leaving 9 bases unmatched. The V gene's germline CDR1 is SGHRS and CDR2 YFSETQ. This CDR3 comprises 16 residues. The sample is drawn from a study of shared clonotypes between healthy human individuals. Study-wide results and limits: Researchers sampled only blood; tissue repertoires likely differ.

The clonotype was recovered from a woman aged 25-40 years in good health. The V call is TRBV5-1, the J call TRBJ2-3; 13 positions agree with TRBD2. The sequencing input was memory CD4+ T cells sorted from blood. Described subset: CD45RA-negative fraction. The CDR3 protein is CASRLRTSGSPDTQYF. CDR3 sequence (DNA): TGCGCCAGCCGATTAAGGACTAGCGGGAGTCCAGATACGCAGTATTTT.